A single sample is the source of the 9 T cell receptor beta chains below, sequenced in a study of blood T cell repertoires in COVID-19. Measured with immunoSEQ multiplex PCR; TCRdb has only the in-frame clones, and not every one. The sample consists of approximately 350,000 clones, 86% of them appearing once. Input material: peripheral blood. These receptors originate from a woman aged 60-70 years with COVID-19, enrolled during active disease.

Details on this clone: The sample has other DNA sequences that encode this CDR3 too. The V and J genes are TRBV30 and TRBJ1-5, with TRBD1 identical over 7 bases. The J segment lost 7 bases and the V segment lost 0 bases, leaving 3 bases of the junction unmatched. Germline V gives CDR1 GTSNPN, CDR2 SVGIG (reference sequence). The length of the CDR3 is 13 residues. CDR3 bases: TGTGCCTGGAGTGTACAGGGGTGGCAGCCCCAGCATTTT. Translating it yields CAWSVQGWQPQHF. The variable domain in full, with the rest retrieved from reference TRBV30 and TRBJ1-5, is SQTIHQWPATLVQPVGSPLSLECTVEGTSNPNLYWYRQAAGRGLQLLFYSVGIGQISSEVPQNLSASRPQDRQFILSSKKLLLSDSGFYLCAWSVQGWQPQHFGDGTRLSIL.

This clone was counted between two and nine times. The rearrangement uses TRBV2 and TRBJ2-5; D ambiguous. CDR3 length equals 12 residues. Germline-derived CDR1 and CDR2 are SNHLY and FYNNEI. V lost 5 bases to trimming and J lost 1 base, with 5 bases between them. The DNA for the CDR3 is TGTGCCAGCAGTAGCGTCCAAGAGACCCAGTACTTC. This translates into CASSSVQETQYF. The complete variable domain, with remaining parts taken from reference TRBV2 and TRBJ2-5, reads EPEVTQTPSHQVTQMGQEVILRCVPISNHLYFYWYRQILGQKVEFLVSFYNNEISEKSEIFDDQFSVERPDGSNFTLKIRSTKLEDSAMYFCASSSVQETQYFGPGTRLLVL.

CDR3 DNA: TGTGCCAGCAGCCTTGGTACCTGGGGGCCCCAGTACTTC. Its protein product is CASSLGTWGPQYF. The chain carries TRBV3-1 (or the pseudogene TRBV3-2) and TRBJ2-5; tentatively, D is TRBD1 (6 bases). V gave up 4 bases and J gave up 9 bases, with 15 bases separating them. Germline V gene lookup returns CDR1 LGHDT and CDR2 YNNKEL (reference sequence). This CDR3 is 13 amino acids long.

The chain couples TRBV9 to TRBJ1-2; TRBD1 aligns across 10 bases. V was clipped by 2 bases and J by 0 bases; unmatched bases: 10. Germline V gives CDR1 SGDLS, CDR2 YYNGEE. The CDR3 totals 18 residues. The CDR3 DNA reads TGTGCCAGCAGCGTCGGAAGGGACAGGGGACCTGCTAACTATGGCTACACCTTC. Translated, it gives CASSVGRDRGPANYGYTF.

The genes are TRBV6-1 and TRBJ1-2; unclear D gene. The length of the CDR3 is 13 residues. Trimming stripped 2 bases from V and 7 bases from J, with 11 bases between. From germline, CDR1 is MNHNS and CDR2 SASEGT. CDR3 region: CASSESAPGGYTF. CDR3 nucleotide sequence: TGTGCCAGCAGTGAAAGCGCACCCGGTGGCTACACCTTC.

The chain recombines TRBV5-6 with TRBJ2-5; 8 nucleotides match TRBD2. Looked up from germline, CDR1 is SGHDT and CDR2 is YYEEEE. Unmatched junction bases numbered 15, after V lost 3 bases and J lost 11 bases. This CDR3 region has 15 residues. The CDR3 is CASSYSSGRYYSQYF. The DNA of the CDR3 is TGTGCCAGCAGCTACTCTAGCGGGCGTTACTATTCACAGTACTTC.

Only a few counts were recorded for this clone. The chain couples TRBV5-6 to TRBJ1-1; D may be TRBD1 (5 bases). This CDR3 region has 14 residues. V shed 2 bases and J shed 3 bases, with 11 bases lying between them. The germline gives CDR1 SGHDT, CDR2 YYEEEE. CDR3 DNA: TGTGCCAGCAGCTTTCGGGGGTGGGACACTGAAGCTTTCTTT. Protein sequence: CASSFRGWDTEAFF. Looking up the rest from reference TRBV5-6 and TRBJ1-1 gives the full variable domain: DAGVTQSPTHLIKTRGQQVTLRCSPKSGHDTVSWYQQALGQGPQFIFQYYEEEERQRGNFPDRFSGHQFPNYSSELNVNALLLGDSALYLCASSFRGWDTEAFFGQGTRLTVV.

This rearrangement joins TRBV15 to TRBJ2-3; TRBD2 aligns across 8 bases. Germline CDR1 is LNHNV and CDR2 is YYDKDF (reference sequence). J lost 1 base, V lost 6 bases, and 9 bases had no gene match. The CDR3 consists of 16 residues. The CDR3 region is CATRGDPTSGTDTQYF. The CDR3 DNA sequence: TGTGCCACCAGAGGAGACCCGACTAGCGGCACAGATACGCAGTATTTT.

The chain has TRBV7-3 and TRBJ2-1; TRBD1 might be the D (6 bases). Trimming pared 3 bases from V and 4 bases from J, leaving 13 bases between. The CDR3 length is 15 residues. The germline gives CDR1 SGHTA, CDR2 FQGTGA. CDR3 DNA sequence: TGTGCCAGCAGCTTTACACCAGGGGCTTACAATGAGCAGTTCTTC. Protein sequence: CASSFTPGAYNEQFF.